This T cell receptor beta chain was identified during a study of early stage breast cancer tumors. About this clone itself: As yet, its antigen is unknown.

Overall study results and limits: Most shared enriched TCRB sequences were commonly generated ones.

Each sample had two DNA replicates, roughly 0.48 ug blood or about 1.5 ug tissue. Profiled with immunoSEQ multiplex PCR; TCRdb holds only in-frame clones, not every one. Of approximately 54,000 clones in the sample, 78% were seen once. The TCR sequence derives from a person in their 40s with breast cancer. Sequencing was done on a sample of blood.

CDR3 sequence (DNA): TGTGCCAGCTCACCATTCGGACGGCTCGGCACCCACCCTTCTAACTATGGCTACACCTTC. Amino acids: CASSPFGRLGTHPSNYGYTF. The chain carries TRBV18 and TRBJ1-2; D gene uncertain. Trimming removed 2 bases at V and 0 bases at J, with 25 bases between. This CDR3 is 20 amino acids long. Germline-derived CDR1 and CDR2 are KGHSH and LQKENI.